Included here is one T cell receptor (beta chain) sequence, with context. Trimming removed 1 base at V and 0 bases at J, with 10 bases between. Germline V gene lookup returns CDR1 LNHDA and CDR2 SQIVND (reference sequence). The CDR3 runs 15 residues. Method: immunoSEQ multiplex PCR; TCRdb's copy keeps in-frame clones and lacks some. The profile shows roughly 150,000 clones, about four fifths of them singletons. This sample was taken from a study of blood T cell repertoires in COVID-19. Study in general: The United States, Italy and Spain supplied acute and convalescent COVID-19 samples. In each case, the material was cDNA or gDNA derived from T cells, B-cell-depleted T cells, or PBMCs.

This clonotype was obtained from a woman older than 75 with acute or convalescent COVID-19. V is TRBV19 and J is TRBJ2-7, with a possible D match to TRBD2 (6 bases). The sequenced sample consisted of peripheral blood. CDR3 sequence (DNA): TGTGCCAGTAGTATAGGTCGGGGGAGCTCCTACGAGCAGTACTTC. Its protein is CASSIGRGSSYEQYF.